This T cell receptor (beta chain) came from a study of T cells in localized non-small cell lung cancer. The table came from immunoSEQ multiplex PCR; TCRdb's copy has only in-frame clones and leaves some out. The sample has about 18,000 clones, about 83% seen once. The CDR3 consists of 17 residues. V shed 0 bases and J shed 1 base, with 18 bases lying between them. CDR1 is GTSNPN and CDR2 is SVGIG in the germline V gene (reference sequence). Findings and caveats of the study: Median detection of top 100 tumor clones in adjacent lung was around 60 clones. Tumor trailed uninvolved adjacent lung in T cell clonality, which peaked there. Higher T cell density in the blood was associated with longer overall survival, whereas higher adjacent-lung clonality associated with shorter survival.

Notes on this clone: Its antigen is not known.

The material sequenced was peripheral blood, taken before any cancer treatment. The clonotype comes from a female donor at least 60 years old with stage I lung adenocarcinoma. V usage is TRBV30 and J usage is TRBJ1-1; D is unclear. The CDR3 DNA follows: TGTGCCTGGAGTGTAGCAAAAGGTACACGGGGGAACACTGAAGCTTTCTTT. It is translated as CAWSVAKGTRGNTEAFF.